This passage covers 23 T cell receptor beta chains from one sample sequenced in a study of technical replicates of blood from several donors. Sequencing was performed with immunoSEQ multiplex PCR; in TCRdb, only in-frame clones are kept and a portion is missing. The sample yields around 84,000 clones, roughly 98% seen once. Sequencing was done on a sample of T cells isolated from PBMCs. All receptors derive from a human donor in good health.

This chain joins TRBV13 and TRBJ2-2; 13 bases are a match to TRBD2. CDR1 is PRHDT, CDR2 FYEKMQ, per germline (reference sequence). V lost 4 bases and J lost 8; bases outside the gene matches: 10. CDR3 length: 17 residues. CDR3 DNA: TGTGCCAGCAGCTCCATGACTAGCGGGAGGAGTATTGGGGAGCTGTTTTTT. Amino acids: CASSSMTSGRSIGELFF.

The chain couples TRBV19 to TRBJ2-7, with a possible D match to TRBD1 (6 bases). CDR3 length: 16 residues. In germline, CDR1 is LNHDA, CDR2 SQIVND (reference sequence). Trimming removed 1 base from V and 4 bases from J, with 17 bases in between. CDR3 coding DNA: TGTGCCAGTAGTATAGTGGGCACAGGGTCCCAATACGAGCAGTACTTC. Amino acid sequence: CASSIVGTGSQYEQYF.

The CDR3 protein is CASTPTGLSNQPQHF. Here the CDR3 DNA reads TGTGCCAGTACCCCGACAGGTCTGAGCAATCAGCCCCAGCATTTT. The chain combines TRBV19 with TRBJ1-5, with a possible D match to TRBD1 (6 bases). V was clipped by 7 bases and J by 1 base, with 14 bases between them. Germline CDR1 reads LNHDA; CDR2 reads SQIVND (reference sequence). CDR3 length equals 15 residues.

The V gene is TRBV5-1, the J gene TRBJ1-1; the match to TRBD1 covers 8 bases. CDR1 is SGHRS and CDR2 is YFSETQ in the germline V gene. V gave up 3 bases and J gave up 5 bases; unmatched junction bases: 6. The CDR3 consists of 14 residues. The CDR3 DNA sequence: TGCGCCAGCAGCTCCGGACAGGGTAGTACTGAAGCTTTCTTT. As protein: CASSSGQGSTEAFF.

The chain recombines TRBV29-1 with TRBJ1-1; D might be TRBD1 (6 bases). Germline V CDR1 and CDR2: SQVTM, ANQGSEA. The V and J ends lost 3 bases and 4 bases respectively, with 15 bases between them. This CDR3 comprises 14 residues. CDR3 bases: TGCAGCGTTGAGAAGGCAGGGGCAGGCACTGAAGCTTTCTTT. Translated, it gives CSVEKAGAGTEAFF.

The V call is TRBV29-1, the J call TRBJ1-1, with D perhaps matching TRBD1 (6 bases). Germline CDR1 and CDR2: SQVTM and ANQGSEA. The CDR3 sequence is 14 residues long. V lost 4 bases to trimming and J lost 0 bases, with 12 bases between them. CDR3 in DNA: TGCAGCGTTGGAGGACAGCCTATGAACACTGAAGCTTTCTTT. The encoded protein is CSVGGQPMNTEAFF.

The chain is built from TRBV4-1 and TRBJ2-7; TRBD1 aligns across 10 bases. The CDR3 contains 13 residues. Germline CDR1 and CDR2: MGHRA and YSYEKL. J gave up 6 bases and V 5 bases, and 4 bases lay outside the gene matches. As DNA, the CDR3 is TGCGCCAGCAGCGAGTGGACAGGGGGCGAGCAGTACTTC. Translation: CASSEWTGGEQYF.

J is TRBJ2-3 and V is TRBV5-1, with D possibly TRBD2 on 7 matching bases. Between the trimmed V and J ends, which lost 4 bases and 5 bases, there was a span of 23 bases. Germline V lookup: CDR1 SGHRS, CDR2 YFSETQ. The CDR3 extends over 17 amino acids. CDR3 region: CASSAVPQTGRGDTQYF. CDR3 DNA: TGCGCCAGCAGCGCGGTCCCCCAAACAGGGAGGGGAGATACGCAGTATTTT.

V and J are TRBV29-1 and TRBJ1-2; no definite D call. Germline values: CDR1 SQVTM, CDR2 ANQGSEA. Trimming removed 3 bases at V and 4 bases at J, with 21 bases between. The CDR3 contains 16 residues. The CDR3 loop is CSVDKEQSRTGYGYTF. The CDR3 DNA reads TGCAGCGTTGACAAAGAGCAGTCTAGGACTGGCTATGGCTACACCTTC.

The chain combines TRBV7-9 with TRBJ2-1; 11 bases agree with TRBD2. The V and J ends lost 5 bases and 2 bases, in that order; junction bases with no gene match: 8. The CDR3 is 17 residues long. CDR1 and CDR2 from the germline V gene are SEHNR and FQNEAQ (reference sequence). CDR3 sequence reads: CASSERIAGGPYNEQFF. The CDR3 DNA follows: TGTGCCAGCAGCGAACGTATAGCGGGGGGGCCCTACAATGAGCAGTTCTTC.

V gene TRBV4-1 combines with J gene TRBJ1-1; 8 nucleotides line up with TRBD1. V gave up 0 bases and J gave up 3 bases; unmatched junction bases: 3. The CDR3 covers 15 residues. Germline lookup yields CDR1 MGHRA and CDR2 YSYEKL. The CDR3 here is CASSQEDREYTEAFF. The CDR3 DNA sequence: TGCGCCAGCAGCCAAGAGGACAGGGAGTACACTGAAGCTTTCTTT.

The V call is TRBV6-5, the J call TRBJ2-7; D perhaps matches TRBD2 (5 bases). Deletions cut 8 bases from V and 5 bases from J, with 19 bases between. This CDR3 spans 14 amino acids. Germline V gene sequence: CDR1 MNHEY, CDR2 SVGAGI. CDR3 DNA: TGTGCCAGCGGAAAATCGGGATCTCGGGACGAGCAGTACTTC. Encoded protein: CASGKSGSRDEQYF.

The J gene is TRBJ1-2, the V gene TRBV5-1, with a possible D match to TRBD1 (5 bases). The length of the CDR3 is 16 residues. Germline assignment: CDR1 SGHRS and CDR2 YFSETQ. V lost 4 bases and J 5 bases, leaving 21 bases between the germline ends. CDR3 amino acids: CASSPGGGGLGYGYTF. The CDR3 nucleotides read TGCGCCAGCAGCCCTGGCGGCGGGGGTCTAGGGTATGGCTACACCTTC.

The V call is TRBV28, the J call TRBJ1-5, with 8 bases fitting TRBD1. The germline CDR1 and CDR2 sequences are MDHEN and SYDVKM. V trimming: 4 bases; J trimming: 6 bases; junction bases outside the gene matches: 5. The CDR3 has 14 residues. The CDR3 loop is CASSWTGSFQPQHF. In DNA, the CDR3 is TGTGCCAGCAGTTGGACAGGGTCTTTTCAGCCCCAGCATTTT.

V gene TRBV10-1 combines with J gene TRBJ1-1, with TRBD1 identical over 7 bases. Germline V gene lookup returns CDR1 WNHNN and CDR2 SYGVQD (reference sequence). V trimming: 7 bases; J trimming: 4 bases; junction bases outside the gene matches: 9. The CDR3 is made up of 14 amino acids. Written as DNA, the CDR3 is TGCGCCAGCACCGATAGACAGGGTGGCACTGAAGCTTTCTTT. Amino acid sequence: CASTDRQGGTEAFF.

The rearrangement links TRBV6-1 to TRBJ1-1, with D unresolved. V was clipped by 2 bases and J by 7 bases, with 5 bases between them. This CDR3 is built from 11 residues. Germline CDR1 MNHNS, CDR2 SASEGT. The CDR3 DNA sequence: TGTGCCAGCAGTGAATATCGTGAAGCTTTCTTT. Its protein product is CASSEYREAFF.

This sequence joins TRBV1 and TRBJ2-5; TRBD2, the D gene given by the table, was not confirmed from the DNA. TRBV1 is an annotated pseudogene. The CDR3 contains 18 residues. CDR3 loop: CTSSLREVAGVGEETQYF. The CDR3 DNA reads as TGCACCAGCAGCCTAAGGGAGGTAGCGGGAGTGGGCGAGGAGACCCAGTACTTC.

The rearrangement joins TRBV4-1 to TRBJ2-1, with TRBD2 as a possible D gene (6 bases). The CDR3 runs to 13 residues. V gave up 8 bases and J gave up 3 bases, with 11 bases separating them. The germline gives CDR1 MGHRA, CDR2 YSYEKL. The DNA of the CDR3 is TGCGCCAGCCAAGGAGGGGACTACAATGAGCAGTTCTTC. Its protein is CASQGGDYNEQFF.

The chain links TRBV9 to TRBJ2-3; TRBD2 is a possible D gene (7 bases). The CDR3 consists of 16 residues. V lost 0 bases, J lost 2 bases, and 13 bases lay in between. CDR1 and CDR2 from the germline V gene are SGDLS and YYNGEE. This CDR3 is CASSVGGGGHTDTQYF. The CDR3, as DNA: TGTGCCAGCAGCGTAGGTGGGGGGGGCCACACAGATACGCAGTATTTT. Looking up the rest from reference TRBV9 and TRBJ2-3 gives the full variable domain: DSGVTQTPKHLITATGQRVTLRCSPRSGDLSVYWYQQSLDQGLQFLIQYYNGEERAKGNILERFSAQQFPDLHSELNLSSLELGDSALYFCASSVGGGGHTDTQYFGPGTRLTVL.

This rearrangement joins TRBV7-9 to TRBJ1-2, with TRBD1 matching 10 bases. With 1 base clipped from V and 7 bases from J, the junction kept 3 bases outside the gene matches. The CDR3 is made up of 14 amino acids. Germline CDR1 reads SEHNR; CDR2 reads FQNEAQ (reference sequence). The CDR3 DNA sequence: TGTGCCAGCAGCTTAGGGACAGGGGGTCCTGGCTACACCTTC. Translating it yields CASSLGTGGPGYTF.

The V gene is TRBV11-3, the J gene TRBJ2-1; 13 nucleotides line up with TRBD2. CDR1 SGHNT and CDR2 YENEEA come from the germline V gene. This CDR3 region has 19 residues. Trimming at V came to 4 bases and at J to 7 bases, leaving 16 bases not matched to a gene. CDR3 in amino acids: CASSSWTWTSGGGGNEQFF. For the CDR3, the DNA is TGTGCCAGCAGCTCCTGGACATGGACTAGCGGGGGAGGAGGGAATGAGCAGTTCTTC.

The CDR3 region has the DNA TGCGCCAGCAGCCAACCCAGGGTCGGCGAGGCTTTCTTT. Residues: CASSQPRVGEAFF. The gene calls are TRBV4-1 and TRBJ1-1; D may be TRBD1 (5 bases). Germline CDR1 reads MGHRA; CDR2 reads YSYEKL. The CDR3 consists of 13 residues. V was cut by 2 bases and J by 11 bases, with 15 bases left in between.

The chain joins TRBV9 to TRBJ2-3, with 11 bases fitting TRBD2. V was clipped by 0 bases and J by 3 bases; unmatched bases: 6. The germline CDR1 and CDR2 sequences are SGDLS and YYNGEE. The CDR3 sequence is 17 residues long. The CDR3 sequence: CASSVDLTSGVTDTQYF. CDR3 nucleotide sequence: TGTGCCAGCAGCGTAGACCTGACTAGCGGGGTGACAGATACGCAGTATTTT.